This T cell receptor (beta chain) was identified during a study of control samples from healthy donors and cancer patients. Repertoires were generated with immunoSEQ multiplex PCR, while TCRdb's copy carries only in-frame clones and drops some. The sample lists around 180,000 clones, 70% to 90% occurring once. Per germline, CDR1 SNHLY and CDR2 FYNNEI. This CDR3 region has 13 residues. The germline V and J ends were trimmed by 4 bases and 0 bases, with 7 bases remaining between them. The origin of this receptor is a young woman in good health. V and J are TRBV2 and TRBJ2-7; D not resolved. Sequencing was performed on blood. CDR3 region: CASSGRSSYEQYF. The DNA for the CDR3 is TGTGCCAGCAGTGGCAGGAGCTCCTACGAGCAGTACTTC.